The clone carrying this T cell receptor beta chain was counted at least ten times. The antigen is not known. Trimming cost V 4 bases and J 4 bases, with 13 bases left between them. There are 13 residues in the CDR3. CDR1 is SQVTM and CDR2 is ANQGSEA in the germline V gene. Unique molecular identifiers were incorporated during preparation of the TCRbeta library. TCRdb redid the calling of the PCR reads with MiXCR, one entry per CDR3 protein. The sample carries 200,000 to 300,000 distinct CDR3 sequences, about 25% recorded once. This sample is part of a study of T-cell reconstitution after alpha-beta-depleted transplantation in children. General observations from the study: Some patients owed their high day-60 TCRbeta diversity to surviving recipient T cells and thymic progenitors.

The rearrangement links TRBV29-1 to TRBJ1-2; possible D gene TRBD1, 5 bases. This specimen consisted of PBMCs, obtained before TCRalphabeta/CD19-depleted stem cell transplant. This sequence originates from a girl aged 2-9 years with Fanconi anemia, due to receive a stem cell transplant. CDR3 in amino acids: CSVVGVLSYGYTF. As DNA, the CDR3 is TGCAGCGTTGTAGGGGTGTTAAGCTATGGCTACACCTTC.